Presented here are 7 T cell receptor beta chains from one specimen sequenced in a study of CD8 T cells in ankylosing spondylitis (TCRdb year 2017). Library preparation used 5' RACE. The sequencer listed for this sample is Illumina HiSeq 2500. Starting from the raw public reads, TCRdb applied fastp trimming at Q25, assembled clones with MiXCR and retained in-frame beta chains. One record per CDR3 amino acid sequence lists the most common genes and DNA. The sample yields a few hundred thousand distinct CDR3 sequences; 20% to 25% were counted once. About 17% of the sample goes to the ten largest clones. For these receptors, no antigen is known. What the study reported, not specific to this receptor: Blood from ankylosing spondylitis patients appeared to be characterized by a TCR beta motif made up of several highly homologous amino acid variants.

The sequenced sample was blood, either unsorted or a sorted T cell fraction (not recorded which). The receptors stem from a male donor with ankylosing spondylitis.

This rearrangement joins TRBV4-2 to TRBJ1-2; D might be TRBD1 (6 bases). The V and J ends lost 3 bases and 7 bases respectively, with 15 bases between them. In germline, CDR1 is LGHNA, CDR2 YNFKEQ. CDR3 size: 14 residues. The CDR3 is CASSHLQGYGGYTF. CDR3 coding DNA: TGTGCCAGCAGCCATCTCCAGGGGTATGGTGGCTACACCTTC.

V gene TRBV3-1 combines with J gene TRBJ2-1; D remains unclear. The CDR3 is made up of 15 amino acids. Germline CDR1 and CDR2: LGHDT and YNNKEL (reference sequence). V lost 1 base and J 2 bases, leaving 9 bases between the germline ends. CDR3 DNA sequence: TGTGCCAGCAGCCAAGGGGTGGACCCCTACAATGAGCAGTTCTTC. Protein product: CASSQGVDPYNEQFF.

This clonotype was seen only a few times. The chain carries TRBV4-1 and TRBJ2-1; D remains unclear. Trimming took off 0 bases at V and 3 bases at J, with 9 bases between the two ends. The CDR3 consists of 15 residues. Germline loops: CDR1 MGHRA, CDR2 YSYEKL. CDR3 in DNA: TGCGCCAGCAGCCAAGATTCCAGCAACTACAATGAGCAGTTCTTC. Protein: CASSQDSSNYNEQFF.

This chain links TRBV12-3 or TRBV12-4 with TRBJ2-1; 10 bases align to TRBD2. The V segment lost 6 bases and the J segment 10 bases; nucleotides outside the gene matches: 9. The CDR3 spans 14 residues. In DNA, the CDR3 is TGTGCCAGCAGCCCCAGCGGGAGGGAATGGGAGCAGTTCTTC. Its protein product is CASSPSGREWEQFF.

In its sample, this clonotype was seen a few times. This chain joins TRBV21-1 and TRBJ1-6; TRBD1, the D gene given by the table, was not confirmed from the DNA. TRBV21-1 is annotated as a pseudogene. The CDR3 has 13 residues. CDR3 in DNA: TGTGCCAGTGCTGGACAGCATAATTCACCCCTCCACTTT. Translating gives CASAGQHNSPLHF.

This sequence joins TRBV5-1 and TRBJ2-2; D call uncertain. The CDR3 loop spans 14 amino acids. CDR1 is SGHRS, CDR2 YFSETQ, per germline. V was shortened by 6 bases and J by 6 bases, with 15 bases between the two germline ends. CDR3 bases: TGCGCCAGCACCCCGTCCAGCCTGGCCGGGGAGCTGTTTTTT. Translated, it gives CASTPSSLAGELFF.

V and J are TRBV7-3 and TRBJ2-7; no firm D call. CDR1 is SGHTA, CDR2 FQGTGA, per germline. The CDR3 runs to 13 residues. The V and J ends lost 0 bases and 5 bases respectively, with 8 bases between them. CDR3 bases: TGTGCCAGCAGCTTAACGGGTGAACACGAGCAGTACTTC. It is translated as CASSLTGEHEQYF. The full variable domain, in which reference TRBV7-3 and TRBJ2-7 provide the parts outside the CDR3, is GAGVSQTPSNKVTEKGKYVELRCDPISGHTALYWYRQSLGQGPEFLIYFQGTGAADDSGLPNDRFFAVRPEGSVSTLKIQRTERGDSAVYLCASSLTGEHEQYFGPGTRLTVT.